This TCR beta chain is drawn from a study of T-cell reconstitution after alpha-beta-depleted transplantation in children. Study-level findings and limits: Surviving recipient T cells and intrathymic progenitors accounted for some patients' high TCRbeta diversity at day 60. Several hundred expanded graft clones reportedly were the source of alpha-beta T cells about two months after transplant. It was newly produced T cells that mostly accounted for T-cell counts and diversity one year after transplant.

This clonotype was detected ten times or more. Its antigen is unidentified. Unique molecular identifiers featured in how the TCRbeta library was prepared. TCRdb reprocessed the PCR reads via MiXCR and lists one record per CDR3 protein. The sample includes hundreds of thousands of distinct CDR3 sequences, 11% seen only once; the top ten take about a quarter. Deletions cut 1 base from V and 7 bases from J, with 0 bases between. Germline V gene sequence: CDR1 SGHRS, CDR2 YFSETQ. The CDR3 loop spans 10 amino acids. The receptor was isolated from a male patient under 10 years old who had a stem cell transplant for chronic granulomatous disease, so the T cells may come from the graft donor. Source: peripheral blood, taken 180 days after TCRalphabeta/CD19-depleted stem cell transplant. The V and J genes are TRBV5-1 and TRBJ1-5; D gene unclear. The CDR3 bases are TGCGCCAGCAGCTTGCAGCCCCAGCATTTT. Protein sequence: CASSLQPQHF.